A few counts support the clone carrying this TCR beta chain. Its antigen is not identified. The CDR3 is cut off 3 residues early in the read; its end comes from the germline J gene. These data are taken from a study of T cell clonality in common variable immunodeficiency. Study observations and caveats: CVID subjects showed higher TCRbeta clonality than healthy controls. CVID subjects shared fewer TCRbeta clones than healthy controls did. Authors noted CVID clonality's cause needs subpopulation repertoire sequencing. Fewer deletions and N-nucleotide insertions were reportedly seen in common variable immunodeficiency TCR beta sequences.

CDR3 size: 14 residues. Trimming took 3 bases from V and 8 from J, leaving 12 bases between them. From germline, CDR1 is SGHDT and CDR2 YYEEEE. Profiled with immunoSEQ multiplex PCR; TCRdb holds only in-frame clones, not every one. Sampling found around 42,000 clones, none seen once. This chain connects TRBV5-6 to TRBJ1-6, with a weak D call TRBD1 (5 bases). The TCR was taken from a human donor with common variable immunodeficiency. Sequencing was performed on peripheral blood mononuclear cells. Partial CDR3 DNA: TGTGCCAGCAGCTCGGACGCGGGGGATTCACCC. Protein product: CASSSDAGDSP. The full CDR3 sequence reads CASSSDAGDSPLHF.